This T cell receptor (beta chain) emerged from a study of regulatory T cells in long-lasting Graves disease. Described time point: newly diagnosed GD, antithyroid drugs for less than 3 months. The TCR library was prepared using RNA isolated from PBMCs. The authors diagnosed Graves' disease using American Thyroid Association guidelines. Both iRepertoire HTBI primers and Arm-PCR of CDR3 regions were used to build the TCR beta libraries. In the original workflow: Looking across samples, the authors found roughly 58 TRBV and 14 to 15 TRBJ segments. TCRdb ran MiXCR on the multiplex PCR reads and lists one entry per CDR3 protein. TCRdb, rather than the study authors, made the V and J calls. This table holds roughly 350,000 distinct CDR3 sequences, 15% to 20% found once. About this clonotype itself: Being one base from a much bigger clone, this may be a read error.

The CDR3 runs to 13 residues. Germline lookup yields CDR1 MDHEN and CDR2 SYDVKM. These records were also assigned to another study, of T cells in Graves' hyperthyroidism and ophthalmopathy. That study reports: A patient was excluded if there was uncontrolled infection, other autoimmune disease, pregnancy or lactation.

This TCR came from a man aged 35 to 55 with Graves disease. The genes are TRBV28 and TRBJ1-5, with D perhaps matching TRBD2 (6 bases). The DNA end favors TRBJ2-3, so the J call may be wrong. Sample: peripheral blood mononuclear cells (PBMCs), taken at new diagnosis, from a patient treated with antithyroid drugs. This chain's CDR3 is CASRRGNNQPQYF. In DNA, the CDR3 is TGTGCCAGCCGTCGGGGGAATAATCAGCCCCAGTATTTT.